Below, 5 T cell receptor beta chains from the same sample are listed, as sequenced in a study of Ad26.COV2.S vaccination and SARS-CoV-2 variants. Documented treatment: approximately 18 received Ad26.COV2.S at low or high dose, single or two shots; about 5 received placebo; per-sample allocation not given. Collection of samples fell on day 63 after the first vaccine or placebo injection. Sequenced by immunoSEQ multiplex PCR; TCRdb stores in-frame clones only, minus some. The sample has 360,000 or so clones, approximately 90% seen once. Material: peripheral blood, obtained in a trial of Ad26.COV2.S vaccine versus placebo. The receptors shown here come from a person between 18 and 65 years old who received the Ad26.COV2.S COVID-19 vaccine or a placebo.

This rearrangement joins TRBV19 to TRBJ1-3; TRBD1 aligns across 11 bases. V shed 8 bases, J shed 8 bases, and the junction held 2 bases outside the gene matches. The CDR3 is 12 amino acids. In germline, CDR1 is LNHDA, CDR2 SQIVND (reference sequence). The CDR3 DNA reads TGTGCCAGTGGGGACAGGGGGTACACCATATATTTT. Translation gives CASGDRGYTIYF.

The chain joins TRBV21-1 to TRBJ1-4. TRBV21-1 is described as a pseudogene. The CDR3 totals 17 residues. The CDR3 region is CASSKTLGTATNEKLFF. The CDR3 nucleotides are TGTGCCAGCAGCAAAACCCTTGGGACTGCAACTAATGAAAAACTGTTTTTT.

The V gene is TRBV27, the J gene TRBJ2-1; TRBD2 aligns across 15 bases. Germline-derived CDR1 and CDR2 are MNHEY and SMNVEV (reference sequence). The J segment lost 8 bases and the V segment lost 5 bases, leaving 4 bases of the junction unmatched. CDR3 size: 15 residues. CDR3 nucleotide sequence: TGTGCCAGCAGTGGACTAGCGGGAGGGCTCCATGAGCAGTTCTTC. It specifies CASSGLAGGLHEQFF.

The V and J genes are TRBV6-5 and TRBJ2-7; D call uncertain. Germline values: CDR1 MNHEY, CDR2 SVGAGI. CDR3 length: 13 residues. The V gene lost 2 bases and the J gene lost 5 bases, with 10 bases spanning the gap. The CDR3 region is CASSYGRKNEQYF. CDR3 sequence (DNA): TGTGCCAGCAGTTACGGCAGGAAGAACGAGCAGTACTTC.

The rearrangement links TRBV6-6 to TRBJ1-1; D is ambiguous. This CDR3 contains 14 residues. Germline lookup yields CDR1 MNHNY and CDR2 SVGAGI (reference sequence). V was trimmed by 2 bases and J by 1 base, leaving 8 bases between them. The CDR3 protein is CASSYPGRNTEAFF. The CDR3 DNA sequence: TGTGCCAGCAGTTACCCTGGCAGGAACACTGAAGCTTTCTTT.